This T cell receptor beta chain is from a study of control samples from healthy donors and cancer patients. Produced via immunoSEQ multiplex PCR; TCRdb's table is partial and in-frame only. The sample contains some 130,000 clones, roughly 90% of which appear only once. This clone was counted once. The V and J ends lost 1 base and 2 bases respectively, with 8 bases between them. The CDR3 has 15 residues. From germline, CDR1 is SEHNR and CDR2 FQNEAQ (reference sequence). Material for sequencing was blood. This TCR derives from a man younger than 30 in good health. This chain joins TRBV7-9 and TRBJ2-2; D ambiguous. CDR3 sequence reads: CASSLGVTNTGELFF. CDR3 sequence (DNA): TGTGCCAGCAGCTTAGGTGTCACCAACACCGGGGAGCTGTTTTTT.